A single sample is the source of the 18 T cell receptor beta chains below, sequenced in a study of early T cells in non-severe SARS-CoV-2 infection. TCRdb re-called the 5' RACE reads with MiXCR, one entry per CDR3 protein. The profile shows around 28,000 distinct CDR3 sequences, roughly 5% of them singletons. The sequenced sample was whole blood. These receptors originate from an adult who was a healthcare worker with PCR-confirmed SARS-CoV-2 infection or an uninfected control (not recorded which).

This clonotype was seen at least ten times. This chain uses TRBV4-1 with TRBJ2-1; 15 positions match TRBD2. This CDR3 has 15 residues. CDR1 is MGHRA, CDR2 YSYEKL, per germline. The V gene end was trimmed by 3 bases and the J gene end by 9 bases; junction bases not matched to a gene: 3. As DNA, the CDR3 is TGCGCCAGCAGCCAGGGACTAGCGGGAGGTGGTGAGCAGTTCTTC. Its translation: CASSQGLAGGGEQFF.

This clonotype was found many times. The V and J genes are TRBV7-9 and TRBJ2-1; 7 positions match TRBD1. V lost 4 bases to trimming and J lost 6 bases; unmatched junction nucleotides: 6. This CDR3 contains 14 residues. Germline assignment: CDR1 SEHNR and CDR2 FQNEAQ (reference sequence). CDR3 sequence: CASSSGGFINEQFF. CDR3 nucleotides: TGTGCCAGCAGCTCAGGGGGTTTCATCAATGAGCAGTTCTTC.

This clonotype was recorded at least ten times. This sequence joins TRBV27 and TRBJ2-7; TRBD1 matches 7 bases. Germline V lookup: CDR1 MNHEY, CDR2 SMNVEV (reference sequence). V lost 0 bases to trimming and J lost 8 bases; unmatched junction nucleotides: 7. The CDR3 totals 14 residues. CDR3 amino acids: CASSLSVDRTQQYF. The CDR3, as DNA: TGTGCCAGCAGTTTATCGGTGGACAGGACGCAGCAGTACTTC.

This clonotype was counted only a few times. The chain combines TRBV9 with TRBJ2-5; D could derive from TRBD1 or TRBD2 (6 bases each). CDR1 and CDR2 (germline): SGDLS, YYNGEE. V was pared by 6 bases and J by 1 base, with 16 bases between. The CDR3 extends over 15 amino acids. The DNA for the CDR3 is TGTGCCAGCACCCTAGGAGGGGGAAGCCAAGAGACCCAGTACTTC. This sequence encodes CASTLGGGSQETQYF. Full variable domain (rest looked up from reference TRBV9 and TRBJ2-5): DSGVTQTPKHLITATGQRVTLRCSPRSGDLSVYWYQQSLDQGLQFLIQYYNGEERAKGNILERFSAQQFPDLHSELNLSSLELGDSALYFCASTLGGGSQETQYFGPGTRLLVL.

This clonotype was seen a few times. The junction departs from germline at one end; a sequencing error may be responsible. The V call is TRBV7-9, the J call TRBJ1-4; possibly TRBD1 for D (5 bases). Germline V lookup: CDR1 SEHNR, CDR2 FQNEAQ (reference sequence). CDR3 length: 12 residues. Written as DNA, the CDR3 is TGTGCCAGCAGCTTAGTAGGGGAAACACTGTTTTTT. Amino acids: CASSLVGETLFF.

The table lists this clonotype with many counts. The V call is TRBV20-1, the J call TRBJ2-1, with 12 bases that match TRBD2. V gave up 2 bases and J gave up 5 bases; unmatched junction bases: 7. Per the germline V gene, CDR1 is DFQATT and CDR2 is SNEGSKA (reference sequence). The CDR3 covers 16 residues. CDR3 in amino acids: CSARLHGLAGNNEQFF. In DNA, the CDR3 is TGCAGTGCTAGATTACACGGACTAGCGGGGAACAATGAGCAGTTCTTC.

This clonotype was detected many times. The J gene is TRBJ2-5, the V gene TRBV2; D is unresolved. The germline V gene has CDR1 SNHLY and CDR2 FYNNEI. The CDR3 covers 10 residues. Trimming removed 4 bases at V and 5 bases at J, with 2 bases between. CDR3 nucleotides: TGTGCCAGCAGTGGTGAGACCCAGTACTTC. It translates to CASSGETQYF. Using reference TRBV2 and TRBJ2-5 for the parts outside the CDR3, the full variable domain is EPEVTQTPSHQVTQMGQEVILRCVPISNHLYFYWYRQILGQKVEFLVSFYNNEISEKSEIFDDQFSVERPDGSNFTLKIRSTKLEDSAMYFCASSGETQYFGPGTRLLVL.

Written as DNA, the CDR3 is TGTGCCAGCAGCCAAAGGGCCTCCCCCTCGGATACGCAGTATTTT. It yields the protein CASSQRASPSDTQYF. This chain links TRBV3-1 with TRBJ2-3, with D unclear. The CDR3 extends over 15 amino acids. Trimming removed 2 bases at V and 6 bases at J, with 15 bases between. In germline, CDR1 is LGHDT, CDR2 YNNKEL (reference sequence).

This clonotype occurred many times. The chain has TRBV18 and TRBJ1-2, with TRBD1 as a possible D gene (6 bases). Trimming left V 6 bases short and J 6 bases short, with 14 bases between. Looked up from germline, CDR1 is KGHSH and CDR2 is LQKENI. There are 13 residues in the CDR3. CDR3 residues: CASSGPRGDGYTF. CDR3 coding DNA: TGTGCCAGCTCCGGGCCCAGGGGCGATGGCTACACCTTC.

This clonotype was picked up many times. The J gene is TRBJ1-6, the V gene TRBV5-6; possible D gene TRBD1, 5 bases. This CDR3 region has 15 residues. Per germline, CDR1 SGHDT and CDR2 YYEEEE. V was cut by 4 bases and J by 8 bases, with 16 bases left in between. The DNA for the CDR3 is TGTGCCAGCAGCCTTGGGCCGTCGGGGCATTCACCCCTCCACTTT. This encodes CASSLGPSGHSPLHF.

This clonotype was picked up many times. The V call is TRBV24-1, the J call TRBJ2-3, with a possible D match to TRBD1 (6 bases). CDR1 is KGHDR and CDR2 is SFDVKD in the germline V gene. Trimming removed 2 bases at V and 4 bases at J, with 18 bases between. The CDR3 totals 17 residues. The CDR3 region has the DNA TGTGCCACCAGTGATTGGGGGACATTGGATGGGGCAGATACGCAGTATTTT. This sequence encodes CATSDWGTLDGADTQYF.

This clonotype was seen ten or more times. The chain uses TRBV28 and TRBJ1-1; D is unresolved. V shed 7 bases and J shed 1 base, with 4 bases lying between them. CDR3 length: 11 amino acids. Germline-derived CDR1 and CDR2 are MDHEN and SYDVKM. Here the CDR3 reads CASNTNTEAFF. In DNA, the CDR3 is TGTGCCAGCAATACGAACACTGAAGCTTTCTTT.

This clonotype was seen repeatedly, ten times or more. This chain links TRBV2 with TRBJ2-2, with 10 nucleotides matching TRBD2. V was pared by 6 bases and J by 6 bases, with 4 bases of the junction left unmatched. Germline V gene lookup returns CDR1 SNHLY and CDR2 FYNNEI. The CDR3 totals 14 residues. CDR3: CASRLAGSPGELFF. DNA of the CDR3: TGTGCCAGCAGACTAGCGGGATCTCCCGGGGAGCTGTTTTTT.

This clonotype was counted ten times or more. J is TRBJ2-3 and V is TRBV18, with no clear D. The CDR3 sequence is 14 residues long. Germline V lookup: CDR1 KGHSH, CDR2 LQKENI. Trimming took 3 bases from V and 0 from J, leaving 7 bases between them. CDR3 loop: CASSPLLSTDTQYF. The CDR3 bases are TGTGCCAGCTCACCCCTTTTGAGCACAGATACGCAGTATTTT.

The chain has TRBV27 and TRBJ2-5; no clear D gene. The germline V gene has CDR1 MNHEY and CDR2 SMNVEV (reference sequence). The V and J ends lost 2 bases and 5 bases respectively, with 15 bases between them. The CDR3 spans 15 residues. The CDR3 loop is CASSLNPTSSETQYF. CDR3 nucleotides: TGTGCCAGCAGTTTAAACCCGACCTCCTCTGAGACCCAGTACTTC.

The chain employs TRBV6-5 and TRBJ2-3; D gene uncertain. Germline V gene data show CDR1 as MNHEY and CDR2 as SVGAGI. The CDR3 loop spans 13 amino acids. Trimming removed 0 bases from V and 5 bases from J, with 6 bases in between. CDR3 sequence reads: CASSYSLGDTQYF. CDR3 in DNA: TGTGCCAGCAGTTACTCGTTGGGAGATACGCAGTATTTT.

This clonotype came up a few times. It may be a read error: a sequence one base away is much more abundant. The CDR3 does not close with the conserved phenylalanine or tryptophan, likely indicating a read error. J is TRBJ2-7 and V is TRBV19; D is possibly TRBD2 (5 bases). The V end lost 4 bases, the J end lost 6 bases, and 19 bases lay between the germline ends. This CDR3 contains 15 residues. Looked up from germline, CDR1 is LNHDA and CDR2 is SQIVND (reference sequence). CDR3 nucleotides: TGTGCCAGTAGTAAAAGTAAGATCGGGAACAGCGAGCAGTACTCC. It is translated as CASSKSKIGNSEQYS.

This clonotype has only a few counts. This sequence joins TRBV28 and TRBJ1-1; no clear D. The CDR3 is made up of 12 amino acids. Trimming shortened V by 6 bases and J by 8 bases, and 13 bases separated the two germline ends. Germline CDR1 MDHEN, CDR2 SYDVKM. The chain's CDR3 is CASRVRREEAFF. In DNA, the CDR3 is TGTGCCAGCAGGGTGCGACGGGAAGAAGCTTTCTTT.